What follows is one T cell receptor (beta chain) and its context. No antigen is known for it. The data were obtained in a study of tumor and adjacent non-tumor tissue in lung cancer. Study-level points and caveats: TCR diversity was significantly greater in tumor than normal lung tissue.

TCRbeta libraries were built with three rounds of nested PCR, modified from ARM-PCR. TCRdb called the multiplex PCR reads again in MiXCR, with one record for every CDR3 protein. This table holds fewer than 85,000 distinct CDR3 sequences, 60% to 80% found once. The CDR3 has 12 amino acids. Deletions cut 0 bases from V and 0 bases from J, with 0 bases between. Germline V gene sequence: CDR1 ENHRY, CDR2 SYGVKD. This sample's RNA came from whole unsorted tissue. Donors were chemotherapy-naive, newly diagnosed lung cancer surgical patients in China, August–late 2014. The chain joins TRBV10-3 to TRBJ2-7; D not resolved. Sequencing input: lung tumor tissue. The receptor's source is a woman aged 45-59 years with non-small cell lung cancer. The CDR3, as DNA: TGTGCCATCAGTGAGTCCTCCTACGAGCAGTACTTC. This codes for CAISESSYEQYF.